This T cell receptor beta chain was identified in a study of chemoradiotherapy in HPV16-positive cancers. Study findings and constraints: Only a couple of HPV16-positive patients supplied the functional HPV-specificity definition.

The CDR3 covers 15 residues. The V gene's germline CDR1 is MNHEY and CDR2 SMNVEV (reference sequence). V shed 6 bases and J 2 bases; nucleotides not matched to a gene: 7. Sequencing used immunoSEQ multiplex PCR; TCRdb keeps in-frame clones, though not all of them. In the table there are about 67,000 clones, around nine tenths of which are singletons. Turning to this clone: As yet, its antigen is unknown.

The receptor's source is a human donor with HPV-associated anogenital cancer. The chain has TRBV27 and TRBJ2-1; 7 bases line up with TRBD2. The sample was blood, taken from a patient who underwent chemoradiotherapy. In DNA, the CDR3 is TGTGCCAGCAGCGCCTCAGGGACTACCTACAATGAGCAGTTCTTC. Amino acid sequence: CASSASGTTYNEQFF.